These 13 T cell receptor beta chains were all obtained from the same sample, sequenced in a study of shared clonotypes between healthy human individuals. Measured with immunoSEQ multiplex PCR; TCRdb has only the in-frame clones, and not every one. The sample has about 92,000 clones, approximately 51% seen once. Input material: PBMCs. Every receptor here comes from a woman between 40 and 55 years old in good health. Some clones in this sample may be carry-over from other donors' samples.

The chain uses TRBV7-9 and TRBJ2-1, with 8 bases that match TRBD2. CDR3 length: 15 residues. The junction had 7 bases not matched to a gene; V was cut back by 0 bases and J by 9 bases. CDR1 is SEHNR, CDR2 FQNEAQ, per germline (reference sequence). CDR3 region: CASSLADQRECEQFF. The CDR3 DNA is TGTGCCAGCAGCTTAGCGGACCAGCGGGAGTGTGAGCAGTTCTTC.

The CDR3 reads CATSNRARDEKLFF. The CDR3 DNA is TGTGCCACCAGCAACCGGGCCAGGGATGAAAAACTGTTTTTT. The rearrangement links TRBV15 to TRBJ1-4; tentatively, D is TRBD1 (5 bases). Trimming stripped 4 bases from V and 6 bases from J, with 12 bases between. The V gene's germline CDR1 is LNHNV and CDR2 YYDKDF (reference sequence). The CDR3 extends over 14 amino acids.

V is TRBV18 and J is TRBJ1-1; D ambiguous. Germline values: CDR1 KGHSH, CDR2 LQKENI. The CDR3 extends over 16 amino acids. V lost 3 bases, J lost 0 bases, and 14 bases lay in between. The CDR3 nucleotides are TGTGCCAGCTCACCGACTGCCTTGACCGTGAACACTGAAGCTTTCTTT. As protein: CASSPTALTVNTEAFF.

Written as DNA, the CDR3 is TGTGCCAGCCCCGGGACTAGCGGGGATTACGAGCAGTACTTC. This sequence encodes CASPGTSGDYEQYF. The chain has TRBV9 and TRBJ2-7, with 13 bases matching TRBD2. The CDR3 is 14 amino acids. Germline assignment: CDR1 SGDLS and CDR2 YYNGEE. J lost 4 bases, V lost 7 bases, and 5 bases had no gene match.

About this clone: One base away lies a much larger clone, so this may be a sequencing read error. CDR3 DNA sequence: TGTGCCAGCAGCTTTCGCGGACTAGCGGGAGATGGGCAGTTCTTC. It yields the protein CASSFRGLAGDGQFF. This chain joins TRBV7-9 and TRBJ2-1; 13 nucleotides match TRBD2. Trimming at V came to 3 bases and at J to 12 bases, leaving 8 bases not matched to a gene. The CDR3 spans 15 residues. Germline CDR1 is SEHNR and CDR2 is FQNEAQ (reference sequence).

This clone came up many times. The gene calls are TRBV9 and TRBJ2-1; D might be TRBD2 (5 bases). The CDR3 is 13 amino acids. Trimming cost V 0 bases and J 11 bases, with 12 bases left between them. Germline V gives CDR1 SGDLS, CDR2 YYNGEE. Written as DNA, the CDR3 is TGTGCCAGCAGCGTAGAGGAGGCGGCTCAGCAGTTCTTC. It is translated as CASSVEEAAQQFF.

This clone was recorded a few times. The gene calls are TRBV15 and TRBJ2-7; D unclear. Germline CDR1 reads LNHNV; CDR2 reads YYDKDF (reference sequence). V was trimmed by 5 bases and J by 0 bases, leaving 14 bases between them. This CDR3 region has 15 residues. CDR3 amino acids: CATSENWASSYEQYF. The CDR3 region has the DNA TGTGCCACCAGCGAAAATTGGGCCTCCTCCTACGAGCAGTACTTC.

This clone has ten or more counts. This chain uses TRBV7-9 with TRBJ1-2; D might be TRBD1 (6 bases). V shed 5 bases and J shed 4 bases, with 8 bases lying between them. In germline, CDR1 is SEHNR, CDR2 FQNEAQ (reference sequence). This CDR3 spans 12 amino acids. The CDR3 region is CASSAGAYGYTF. The CDR3 nucleotides are TGTGCCAGCAGCGCAGGGGCCTATGGCTACACCTTC.

This clone was counted many times. The gene calls are TRBV6-5 and TRBJ1-1; no clear D gene. Germline CDR1 and CDR2: MNHEY and SVGAGI. V lost 3 bases and J 2 bases, leaving 7 bases between the germline ends. The CDR3 runs 13 residues. The CDR3 sequence is CASSYYSNTEAFF. DNA for the CDR3: TGTGCCAGCAGTTATTACTCCAACACTGAAGCTTTCTTT.

Notes on this clone: One junction end disagrees with the germline gene, perhaps due to a read error. The chain joins TRBV30 to TRBJ1-2; D gene unclear. Germline loops: CDR1 GTSNPN, CDR2 SVGIG (reference sequence). CDR3 length: 11 residues. CDR3 sequence: CAWADHYGCTF. The CDR3 DNA follows: TGTGCCTGGGCGGACCACTATGGCTGCACCTTC.

This clone occurred a few times. The chain carries TRBV29-1 and TRBJ2-3; D perhaps matches TRBD1 (5 bases). V was pared by 2 bases and J by 3 bases, with 18 bases between. Germline loops: CDR1 SQVTM, CDR2 ANQGSEA. The CDR3 runs 16 residues. The CDR3 is CSVEISEWGETDTQYF. The CDR3 DNA reads as TGCAGCGTTGAAATAAGCGAGTGGGGCGAGACAGATACGCAGTATTTT.

The chain recombines TRBV29-1 with TRBJ2-2; D might be TRBD2 (6 bases). This CDR3 is 15 amino acids long. Germline V gene data show CDR1 as SQVTM and CDR2 as ANQGSEA. The V and J ends lost 3 bases and 3 bases respectively, with 14 bases between them. The CDR3 here is CSVEGGGLDTGELFF. Written as DNA, the CDR3 is TGCAGCGTTGAGGGGGGAGGCCTAGACACCGGGGAGCTGTTTTTT.

The chain carries TRBV6-4 and TRBJ1-5; TRBD1 matches 11 bases. Germline CDR1 is MRHNA and CDR2 is SNTAGT. With V trimmed by 8 bases and J by 2 bases, 8 bases remained unmatched. CDR3 length equals 16 residues. CDR3 protein: CASVRDRGARNQPQHF. The CDR3 DNA reads TGTGCCAGCGTTCGGGACAGGGGGGCCCGCAATCAGCCCCAGCATTTT.